Shown below are 19 T cell receptor beta chains from a single sample sequenced in a study of blood T cell repertoires in COVID-19. TCRdb's copy holds only in-frame clones and misses some; the assay was immunoSEQ multiplex PCR. The sample yields roughly 250,000 clones, under 90% seen once. Sequencing used peripheral blood. The receptors here all came from a human donor in a cohort sampled during active COVID-19.

The chain couples TRBV7-9 to TRBJ2-7, with 8 bases aligning to TRBD2. J lost 5 bases, V lost 1 base, and 7 bases had no gene match. This CDR3 region has 15 residues. CDR1 SEHNR and CDR2 FQNEAQ come from the germline V gene (reference sequence). CDR3 in amino acids: CASSLGGAGANEQYF. CDR3 coding DNA: TGTGCCAGCAGCTTAGGGGGAGCGGGAGCCAACGAGCAGTACTTC.

The chain is built from TRBV3-1 (or the pseudogene TRBV3-2) and TRBJ1-2; TRBD1 aligns across 8 bases. Germline CDR1 is LGHDT and CDR2 is YNNKEL (reference sequence). This CDR3 has 13 residues. The V gene end was trimmed by 5 bases and the J gene end by 7 bases; junction bases not matched to a gene: 6. The CDR3 loop is CASSAHRGGGYTF. The CDR3 bases are TGTGCCAGCAGCGCACACAGGGGGGGTGGCTACACCTTC.

This clone was seen more than once but under ten times. Distinct nucleotide sequences in the sample also encode this CDR3. This rearrangement joins TRBV5-1 to TRBJ1-5; the D is unclear. Germline V gene data show CDR1 as SGHRS and CDR2 as YFSETQ. This CDR3 comprises 14 residues. Trimming took off 0 bases at V and 4 bases at J, with 8 bases between the two ends. The CDR3: CASSLGTGNQPQHF. CDR3 in DNA: TGCGCCAGCAGCTTGGGCACGGGGAATCAGCCCCAGCATTTT.

The chain couples TRBV19 to TRBJ1-3; 11 nucleotides line up with TRBD1. With 6 bases clipped from V and 2 bases from J, the junction kept 9 bases outside the gene matches. CDR1 and CDR2 from the germline V gene are LNHDA and SQIVND (reference sequence). This CDR3 is built from 17 residues. In DNA, the CDR3 is TGTGCCAGTAGCGACTCGGACAGGGGGCCGACTGGAAACACCATATATTTT. Translation: CASSDSDRGPTGNTIYF. Looking up the rest from reference TRBV19 and TRBJ1-3 gives the full variable domain: DGGITQSPKYLFRKEGQNVTLSCEQNLNHDAMYWYRQDPGQGLRLIYYSQIVNDFQKGDIAEGYSVSREKKESFPLTVTSAQKNPTAFYLCASSDSDRGPTGNTIYFGEGSWLTVV.

The chain has TRBV20-1 and TRBJ2-1, with TRBD1 as a possible D gene (7 bases). Germline CDR1 and CDR2: DFQATT and SNEGSKA (reference sequence). V was trimmed by 3 bases and J by 4 bases, leaving 16 bases between them. The CDR3 loop spans 15 amino acids. CDR3 in DNA: TGCAGTGCTAGTACCAGGGGGGCGGCGTACAATGAGCAGTTCTTC. It translates to CSASTRGAAYNEQFF.

The chain couples TRBV18 to TRBJ2-6, with TRBD2 matching over 14 bases. The V gene's germline CDR1 is KGHSH and CDR2 LQKENI. The V segment lost 3 bases and the J segment 7 bases; nucleotides outside the gene matches: 5. This CDR3 has 17 residues. DNA for the CDR3: TGTGCCAGCTCACCGGGGACTAGCGGGAGATATGCCAACGTCCTGACTTTC. Amino acid sequence: CASSPGTSGRYANVLTF.

This clone was counted a single time. The chain recombines TRBV7-8 with TRBJ1-2, with 7 bases identical to TRBD1. Germline loops: CDR1 SGHVS, CDR2 FQNEAQ. The V segment lost 3 bases and the J segment 5 bases; nucleotides outside the gene matches: 9. This CDR3 spans 15 amino acids. CDR3 residues: CASSLEATGVYGYTF. The CDR3 DNA is TGTGCCAGCAGCTTGGAGGCTACAGGGGTTTATGGCTACACCTTC.

The gene calls are TRBV7-2 and TRBJ1-5; weak D call: TRBD1 (6 bases). V was pared by 5 bases and J by 1 base, with 12 bases between. Germline lookup yields CDR1 SGHTA and CDR2 FQGNSA. The length of the CDR3 is 15 residues. CDR3 nucleotides: TGTGCCAGCAGCAACAGGGACGGGAGCAATCAGCCCCAGCATTTT. Protein: CASSNRDGSNQPQHF. Combining the CDR3 with reference TRBV7-2 and TRBJ1-5 gives the whole variable domain GAGVSQSPSNKVTEKGKDVELRCDPISGHTALYWYRQSLGQGLEFLIYFQGNSAPDKSGLPSDRFSAERTGGSVSTLTIQRTQQEDSAVYLCASSNRDGSNQPQHFGDGTRLSIL.

The chain links TRBV5-6 to TRBJ1-2; D possibly corresponds to TRBD1 (5 bases). Deletions cut 4 bases from V and 4 bases from J, with 8 bases between. The germline CDR1 and CDR2 sequences are SGHDT and YYEEEE. The CDR3 contains 12 residues. CDR3 coding DNA: TGTGCCAGCAGCCAGACAGTCTATGGCTACACCTTC. This gives the protein CASSQTVYGYTF. Full variable domain (remainder filled in from reference TRBV5-6 and TRBJ1-2): DAGVTQSPTHLIKTRGQQVTLRCSPKSGHDTVSWYQQALGQGPQFIFQYYEEEERQRGNFPDRFSGHQFPNYSSELNVNALLLGDSALYLCASSQTVYGYTFGSGTRLTVV.

The rearrangement uses TRBV7-8 and TRBJ1-5; the D gene is possibly TRBD1 (5 bases). Trimming took off 0 bases at V and 6 bases at J, with 12 bases between the two ends. The CDR3 runs 15 residues. CDR1 SGHVS and CDR2 FQNEAQ come from the germline V gene. The CDR3 DNA follows: TGTGCCAGCAGCTTAGCGGGGGGGTACGGTCAGCCCCAGCATTTT. Encoded protein: CASSLAGGYGQPQHF.

The V gene is TRBV28, the J gene TRBJ2-1; 9 nucleotides line up with TRBD1. The CDR3 is 15 amino acids. Germline loops: CDR1 MDHEN, CDR2 SYDVKM. The V segment lost 5 bases and the J segment 4 bases; nucleotides outside the gene matches: 6. Written as DNA, the CDR3 is TGTGCCAGCAGTCCAGGGACAGGGATATACAATGAGCAGTTCTTC. Its protein product is CASSPGTGIYNEQFF.

The chain combines TRBV29-1 with TRBJ1-2; 7 bases map to TRBD1. Germline assignment: CDR1 SQVTM and CDR2 ANQGSEA. J gave up 7 bases and V 2 bases, and 7 bases lay outside the gene matches. The CDR3 sequence is 13 residues long. The CDR3 coding sequence is TGCAGCGTTGAAAAAGAGGGGGCTGGTGGCTACACCTTC. It specifies CSVEKEGAGGYTF.

The chain is built from TRBV12-3 or TRBV12-4 and TRBJ2-7; D is perhaps TRBD1 (5 bases). V was pared by 7 bases and J by 3 bases, with 10 bases between. The CDR3 runs to 12 residues. Here the CDR3 DNA reads TGTGCCAGCACCCAGGGTATCTACGAGCAGTACTTC. As protein: CASTQGIYEQYF.

The gene calls are TRBV6-6 and TRBJ1-2; possibly TRBD1 for D (6 bases). This CDR3 comprises 16 residues. V was trimmed by 2 bases and J by 4 bases, leaving 17 bases between them. Per the germline V gene, CDR1 is MNHNY and CDR2 is SVGAGI (reference sequence). The CDR3 is CASSYPGQRKVYGYTF. CDR3 DNA sequence: TGTGCCAGCAGTTACCCGGGACAACGCAAAGTCTATGGCTACACCTTC.

The chain employs TRBV5-4 and TRBJ2-1; TRBD2 matches at 15 bases. CDR1 is SGHNT, CDR2 YYREEE, per germline (reference sequence). CDR3 length: 15 residues. The J segment lost 8 bases and the V segment lost 4 bases, leaving 4 bases of the junction unmatched. The CDR3 region is CASSPGLAGGHEQFF. CDR3 bases: TGTGCCAGCAGCCCCGGACTAGCGGGGGGGCATGAGCAGTTCTTC.

CDR3 nucleotides: TGTGCCAGTAGTCCAAACGGAGGGTTCAACTATGGCTACACCTTC. Translated: CASSPNGGFNYGYTF. This sequence joins TRBV19 and TRBJ1-2; unclear D gene. Trimming removed 5 bases from V and 2 bases from J, with 15 bases in between. The CDR3 loop spans 15 amino acids. The germline V gene has CDR1 LNHDA and CDR2 SQIVND (reference sequence).

V gene TRBV28 combines with J gene TRBJ1-1, with a tentative D call TRBD1 (6 bases). Trimming took off 6 bases at V and 4 bases at J, with 15 bases between the two ends. The CDR3 covers 14 residues. Germline values: CDR1 MDHEN, CDR2 SYDVKM. The DNA for the CDR3 is TGTGCCAGCAGCGCGGGGGGCCGGGGCACTGAAGCTTTCTTT. Amino acids: CASSAGGRGTEAFF. Drawing the rest from reference TRBV28 and TRBJ1-1, the complete variable domain is DVKVTQSSRYLVKRTGEKVFLECVQDMDHENMFWYRQDPGLGLRLIYFSYDVKMKEKGDIPEGYSVSREKKERFSLILESASTNQTSMYLCASSAGGRGTEAFFGQGTRLTVV.

The chain employs TRBV6-6 and TRBJ1-5, with TRBD1 matching 8 bases. The junction had 8 bases not matched to a gene; V was cut back by 6 bases and J by 1 base. The length of the CDR3 is 16 residues. Germline V CDR1 and CDR2: MNHNY, SVGAGI (reference sequence). The CDR3 nucleotides read TGTGCCAGCAGCCAGGGACAGGCGATGAGCAATCAGCCCCAGCATTTT. Amino acids: CASSQGQAMSNQPQHF.

There are many counts of this clone. CDR3 DNA sequence: TGTGCCAGCAGCTTAGAGTCCGGGGGATGGGACAGCCATCCTCGGGGACACACCATATATTTT. Translated: CASSLESGGWDSHPRGHTIYF. The chain uses TRBV7-3 and TRBJ1-3; 7 nucleotides match TRBD1. J lost 8 bases, V lost 2 bases, and 27 bases had no gene match. The CDR3 loop spans 21 amino acids. Germline CDR1 reads SGHTA; CDR2 reads FQGTGA.